These 21 T cell receptor beta chains were all obtained from the same sample, sequenced in a study of early T cells in non-severe SARS-CoV-2 infection. A single record per CDR3 protein comes from TCRdb applying MiXCR to the 5' RACE reads. The sample consists of tens of thousands of distinct CDR3 sequences, roughly a tenth of them appearing once. Sequences were derived from whole blood, sampled at baseline. The source is an adult who was a healthcare worker with PCR-confirmed SARS-CoV-2 infection or an uninfected control (not recorded which).

This clonotype was seen a handful of times. The rearrangement links TRBV15 to TRBJ2-7; 10 positions agree with TRBD2. The CDR3 is 16 amino acids. Germline trimming cut 0 bases from V and 2 bases from J; bases unmatched to any gene: 4. Per germline, CDR1 LNHNV and CDR2 YYDKDF (reference sequence). The CDR3 region has the DNA TGTGCCACCAGCAGAGATCCCCTAGCGGGGGCCTACGAGCAGTACTTC. This translates into CATSRDPLAGAYEQYF.

This clonotype was counted between two and nine times. This chain uses TRBV5-4 with TRBJ2-2; a weak D match, TRBD1 (5 bases). There are 14 residues in the CDR3. V lost 4 bases, J lost 1 base, and 8 bases lay in between. CDR1 and CDR2 (germline): SGHNT, YYREEE (reference sequence). CDR3 DNA: TGTGCCAGCAGCAAAGGACAGAACACCGGGGAGCTGTTTTTT. This codes for CASSKGQNTGELFF.

The chain is built from TRBV11-1 and TRBJ2-3; no clear D. Germline CDR1 SGHAT, CDR2 FQDESV (reference sequence). This CDR3 has 11 amino acids. V was pared by 11 bases and J by 5 bases, with 11 bases between. The chain's CDR3 is CAHLTRDTQYF. CDR3 nucleotides: TGTGCCCATTTAACGAGAGATACGCAGTATTTT.

The chain links TRBV10-3 to TRBJ2-1; 7 positions match TRBD2. With V trimmed by 5 bases and J by 6 bases, 10 bases remained unmatched. CDR1 ENHRY and CDR2 SYGVKD come from the germline V gene. This CDR3 is built from 15 residues. As DNA, the CDR3 is TGTGCCATCAGTACTAAGAGCGGGGCAGGCAATGAGCAGTTCTTC. This translates into CAISTKSGAGNEQFF.

This clonotype was counted many times. The chain links TRBV7-9 to TRBJ2-5, with a weak D call TRBD1 (5 bases). CDR1 and CDR2 (germline): SEHNR, FQNEAQ (reference sequence). The CDR3 extends over 12 amino acids. The V gene lost 5 bases and the J gene lost 5 bases, with 9 bases spanning the gap. The CDR3 region is CASSLRVETQYF. The CDR3 nucleotides read TGTGCCAGCAGCCTCAGGGTTGAGACCCAGTACTTC.

This clonotype was counted ten times or more. This chain joins TRBV9 and TRBJ2-5; 8 bases match TRBD2. The CDR3 is made up of 15 amino acids. CDR1 and CDR2 from the germline V gene are SGDLS and YYNGEE. J was trimmed by 8 bases and V by 3 bases; bases with no gene match: 12. The CDR3 reads CASSAVPGLEETQYF. CDR3 coding DNA: TGTGCCAGCAGCGCCGTACCGGGACTAGAGGAAACCCAGTACTTC.

Many counts were recorded for this clonotype. The genes are TRBV13 and TRBJ2-6; maybe TRBD1 (5 bases). Trimming cost V 6 bases and J 0 bases, with 9 bases left between them. CDR1 PRHDT and CDR2 FYEKMQ come from the germline V gene (reference sequence). The CDR3 has 15 residues. The CDR3, as DNA: TGTGCCAGCAGTCATGACAGCTCTGGGGCCAACGTCCTGACTTTC. It specifies CASSHDSSGANVLTF.

In this sample, this clonotype turned up many times. The V and J genes are TRBV7-8 and TRBJ2-7; a weak D match, TRBD2 (5 bases). With 5 bases removed from V and 6 bases from J, the gap between germline ends came to 14 bases. The length of the CDR3 is 13 residues. Germline V gives CDR1 SGHVS, CDR2 FQNEAQ. The CDR3 bases are TGTGCCAGCAGCCCCTGGACCAGCGGCGAGCAGTACTTC. This sequence encodes CASSPWTSGEQYF.

CDR3 nucleotide sequence: TGTGCCAGCTCACATGACAGCTCCTATGGCTACACCTTC. It translates to CASSHDSSYGYTF. The V and J genes are TRBV18 and TRBJ1-2; perhaps TRBD1 as D (5 bases). The V end lost 4 bases, the J end lost 4 bases, and 10 bases lay between the germline ends. The V gene's germline CDR1 is KGHSH and CDR2 LQKENI. CDR3 length: 13 residues. Complete variable domain (other parts from reference TRBV18 and TRBJ1-2): NAGVMQNPRHLVRRRGQEARLRCSPMKGHSHVYWYRQLPEEGLKFMVYLQKENIIDESGMPKERFSAEFPKEGPSILRIQQVVRGDSAAYFCASSHDSSYGYTFGSGTRLTVV.

This clonotype occurred a few times. The chain employs TRBV12-3 or TRBV12-4 and TRBJ1-3, with D possibly matching TRBD1 (6 bases). This CDR3 is 15 amino acids long. V was cut by 4 bases and J by 3 bases, with 13 bases left in between. CDR3 bases: TGTGCCAGCAGTTCCCCCAGGGGAGGTGGAAACACCATATATTTT. Amino acids: CASSSPRGGGNTIYF.

This clonotype has only a few counts. The rearrangement joins TRBV11-2 to TRBJ1-1; tentative D call: TRBD1 (6 bases). Germline values: CDR1 SGHAT, CDR2 FQNNGV. The germline V and J ends were trimmed by 4 bases and 4 bases, with 16 bases remaining between them. The CDR3 is made up of 15 amino acids. This CDR3 reads CASSSLWGRVTEAFF. For the CDR3, the DNA is TGTGCCAGCAGCTCGCTCTGGGGGCGGGTCACTGAAGCTTTCTTT.

This clonotype was observed a few times. The chain links TRBV30 to TRBJ1-1; the D is unclear. CDR3 size: 12 residues. Germline V gene sequence: CDR1 GTSNPN, CDR2 SVGIG (reference sequence). Trimming shortened V by 4 bases and J by 6 bases, and 12 bases separated the two germline ends. The CDR3 region has the DNA TGTGCCTGGACTGTTAGTTCTGCTGAAGCTTTCTTT. It yields the protein CAWTVSSAEAFF.

This clonotype has ten or more counts. The chain carries TRBV20-1 and TRBJ1-1, with D possibly TRBD1 on 5 matching bases. Germline loops: CDR1 DFQATT, CDR2 SNEGSKA (reference sequence). The V end was cut by 5 bases, the J end by 1 base, with 26 bases between. The CDR3 extends over 18 amino acids. The CDR3 sequence is CSALRINRNQRGNTEAFF. CDR3 coding DNA: TGCAGTGCTCTCCGGATAAACAGGAATCAGAGGGGGAACACTGAAGCTTTCTTT.

This clonotype has ten or more counts. This chain links TRBV5-8 with TRBJ1-2, with D perhaps matching TRBD1 (5 bases). Germline CDR1 SGHTS, CDR2 YDEGEE. V gave up 6 bases and J gave up 6 bases, with 18 bases separating them. The CDR3 length is 14 residues. CDR3 sequence: CASTPRVVRDGYTF. The CDR3 DNA is TGTGCCAGCACCCCCAGGGTGGTTCGCGATGGCTACACCTTC. The whole variable domain, filled in from reference TRBV5-8 and TRBJ1-2, reads EAGVTQSPTHLIKTRGQQATLRCSPISGHTSVYWYQQALGLGLQFLLWYDEGEERNRGNFPPRFSGRQFPNYSSELNVNALELEDSALYLCASTPRVVRDGYTFGSGTRLTVV.

The V gene is TRBV13, the J gene TRBJ2-3, with TRBD1 matching over 8 bases. CDR3 length equals 20 residues. V lost 4 bases to trimming and J lost 1 base; unmatched junction nucleotides: 19. The germline gives CDR1 PRHDT, CDR2 FYEKMQ (reference sequence). The CDR3 region is CASSSGQGFSGSSGTDTQYF. Here the CDR3 DNA reads TGTGCCAGCAGCTCAGGACAGGGTTTTAGCGGATCCTCGGGCACAGATACGCAGTATTTT.

This clonotype was counted many times. V and J are TRBV11-2 and TRBJ2-5, with no clear D. CDR3 length: 12 amino acids. Trimming left V 2 bases short and J 4 bases short, with 5 bases between. Germline CDR1 SGHAT, CDR2 FQNNGV. The CDR3 reads CASSLSRETQYF. For the CDR3, the DNA is TGTGCCAGCAGCTTATCCCGAGAGACCCAGTACTTC.

This clonotype was counted at least ten times. The chain's CDR3 is CASSSGGTSSDTQYF. The CDR3 DNA is TGTGCCAGCAGCAGCGGGGGGACTAGTTCGGATACGCAGTATTTT. The chain is built from TRBV7-2 and TRBJ2-3; 9 nucleotides align to TRBD2. Trimming cost V 5 bases and J 6 bases; bases outside gene matches: 9. Germline V gene data show CDR1 as SGHTA and CDR2 as FQGNSA. The CDR3 spans 15 residues.

The chain couples TRBV10-3 to TRBJ2-2, with D uncertain. The ends were cut back, 8 bases at V and 10 bases at J, with 17 bases in the middle. The CDR3 sequence is 13 residues long. Germline CDR1 reads ENHRY; CDR2 reads SYGVKD. CDR3 DNA sequence: TGTGCCATCGGGCAGGATCATTCAAAGGAGCTGTTTTTT. Residues: CAIGQDHSKELFF.

This clonotype has ten or more counts. The V gene is TRBV12-3 or TRBV12-4, the J gene TRBJ1-2; perhaps TRBD1 as D (6 bases). The length of the CDR3 is 12 residues. Trimming stripped 5 bases from V and 9 bases from J, with 13 bases between. CDR3 bases: TGTGCCAGCAGTCGTGAGGGGGTTCGCTACACCTTC. Translated, it gives CASSREGVRYTF.

Ten or more counts support this clonotype. The V call is TRBV27, the J call TRBJ2-1; 7 bases are shared with TRBD2. Germline CDR1 MNHEY, CDR2 SMNVEV (reference sequence). This CDR3 spans 15 amino acids. After removal of 3 bases from V and 2 bases from J, the junction contained 4 bases not matched to a gene. The CDR3 DNA follows: TGTGCCAGCAGTTTTGGGGGGGTGACCTACAATGAGCAGTTCTTC. Translated, it gives CASSFGGVTYNEQFF.

A word on this clonotype: At one end the junction does not follow the germline gene, possibly because of a read error. This chain connects TRBV11-3 to TRBJ2-7, with 8 bases matching TRBD1. CDR1 is SGHNT, CDR2 YENEEA, per germline. The CDR3 is 15 amino acids. This CDR3 is CVSSLDSGQGVEQYF. The CDR3 DNA sequence: TGTGTCAGCAGCTTAGATTCCGGACAGGGTGTCGAGCAGTACTTC.